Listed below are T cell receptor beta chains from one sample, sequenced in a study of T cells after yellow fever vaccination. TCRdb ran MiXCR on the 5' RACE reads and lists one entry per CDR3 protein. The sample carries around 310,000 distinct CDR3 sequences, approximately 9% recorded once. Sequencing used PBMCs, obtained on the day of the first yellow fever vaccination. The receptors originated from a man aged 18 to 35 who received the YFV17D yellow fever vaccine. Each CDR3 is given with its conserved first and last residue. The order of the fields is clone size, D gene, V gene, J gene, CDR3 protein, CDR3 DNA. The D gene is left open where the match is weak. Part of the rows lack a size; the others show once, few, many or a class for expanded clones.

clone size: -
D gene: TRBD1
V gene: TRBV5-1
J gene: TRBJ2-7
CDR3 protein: CASSTVGQGTEQYF
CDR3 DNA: TGCGCCAGCAGCACCGTCGGACAGGGGACCGAGCAGTACTTC

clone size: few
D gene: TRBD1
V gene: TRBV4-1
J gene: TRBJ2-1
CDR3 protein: CASSQVRVGQGSEQFF
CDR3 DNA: TGCGCCAGCAGCCAAGTGCGAGTGGGACAGGGTTCTGAGCAGTTCTTC

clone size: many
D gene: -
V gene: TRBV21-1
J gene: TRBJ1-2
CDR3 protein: CASPRSPGAAYGYTF
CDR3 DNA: TGTGCCAGCCCGCGCTCGCCAGGGGCCGCCTATGGCTACACCTTC

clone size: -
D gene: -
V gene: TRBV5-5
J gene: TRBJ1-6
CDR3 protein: CASSLFLSYNSPLHF
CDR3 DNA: TGTGCCAGCAGCTTGTTTCTCTCCTATAATTCACCCCTCCACTTT

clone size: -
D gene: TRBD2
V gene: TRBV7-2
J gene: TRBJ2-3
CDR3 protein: CASSAQRGGLDTQYF
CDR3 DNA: TGTGCCAGCAGCGCCCAGCGGGGGGGTTTAGATACGCAGTATTTT

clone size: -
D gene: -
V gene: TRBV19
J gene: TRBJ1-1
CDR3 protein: CASSILAHSTEAFF
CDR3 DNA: TGTGCCAGTAGTATTCTAGCCCACAGCACTGAAGCTTTCTTT

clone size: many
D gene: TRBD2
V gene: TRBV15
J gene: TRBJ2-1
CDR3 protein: CATSRDRSGGFEQFF
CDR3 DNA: TGTGCCACCAGCAGAGATCGTAGCGGGGGATTTGAGCAGTTCTTC

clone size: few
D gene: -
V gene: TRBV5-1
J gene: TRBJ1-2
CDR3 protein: CASSLDLTGPYGYTF
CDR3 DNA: TGCGCCAGCAGCTTGGATTTAACAGGGCCCTATGGCTACACCTTC

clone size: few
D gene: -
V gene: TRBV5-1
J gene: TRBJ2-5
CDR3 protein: CASSLAENKGTQYF
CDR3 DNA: TGCGCCAGCAGCTTGGCCGAGAATAAGGGGACCCAGTACTTC

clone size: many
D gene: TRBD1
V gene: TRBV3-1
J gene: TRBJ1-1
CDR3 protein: CASSQRTGGTEAFF
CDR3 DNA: TGTGCCAGCAGCCAACGAACAGGGGGCACTGAAGCTTTCTTT

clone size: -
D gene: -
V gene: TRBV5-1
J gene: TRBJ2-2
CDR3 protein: CASSPRAAGPNTGELFF
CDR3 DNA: TGCGCCAGCAGCCCACGAGCGGCAGGCCCGAACACCGGGGAGCTGTTTTTT

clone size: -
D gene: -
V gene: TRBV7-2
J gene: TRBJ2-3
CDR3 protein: CASSFWSLDTQYF
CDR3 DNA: TGTGCCAGCAGCTTCTGGTCGTTAGATACGCAGTATTTT

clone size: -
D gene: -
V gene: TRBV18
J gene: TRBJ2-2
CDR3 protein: CASSPIAAGELFF
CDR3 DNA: TGTGCCAGCTCACCTATCGCGGCCGGGGAGCTGTTTTTT

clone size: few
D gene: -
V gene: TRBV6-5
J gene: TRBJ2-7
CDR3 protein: CASSYTGLQSYEQYF
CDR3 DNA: TGTGCCAGCAGTTATACGGGGCTACAATCCTACGAGCAGTACTTC

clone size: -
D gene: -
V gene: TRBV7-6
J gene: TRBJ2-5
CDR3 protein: CASSLSRAWGTGLTSDQETQYF
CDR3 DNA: TGTGCCAGCAGCTTAAGCCGGGCATGGGGGACAGGCCTAACTAGCGACCAAGAGACCCAGTACTTC

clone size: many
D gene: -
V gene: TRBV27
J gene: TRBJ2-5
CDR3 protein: CASRIGGADQETQYF
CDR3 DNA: TGTGCCAGCAGAATAGGAGGGGCGGATCAAGAGACCCAGTACTTC

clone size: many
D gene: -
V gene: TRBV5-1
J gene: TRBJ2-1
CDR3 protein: CASSLALTGSYNEQFF
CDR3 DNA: TGCGCCAGCAGCTTGGCCCTGACAGGTTCCTACAATGAGCAGTTCTTC

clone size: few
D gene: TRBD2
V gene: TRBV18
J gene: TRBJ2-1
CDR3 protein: CASSPGEGNEQFF
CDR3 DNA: TGTGCCAGCTCACCAGGGGAGGGGAATGAGCAGTTCTTC

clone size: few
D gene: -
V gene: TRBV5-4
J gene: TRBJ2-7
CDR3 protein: CASSLLTRGNEQYF
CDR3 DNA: TGTGCCAGCAGCTTGTTAACTCGGGGCAACGAGCAGTACTTC

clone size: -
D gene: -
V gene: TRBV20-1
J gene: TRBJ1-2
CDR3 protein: CSARGLDGRAGVDGYTF
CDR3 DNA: TGCAGTGCTAGAGGTCTGGACGGAAGGGCCGGAGTTGATGGCTACACCTTC

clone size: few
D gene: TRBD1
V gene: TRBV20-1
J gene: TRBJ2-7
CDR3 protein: CSVMTGAYEQYF
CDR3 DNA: TGCAGTGTCATGACAGGGGCCTACGAGCAGTACTTC

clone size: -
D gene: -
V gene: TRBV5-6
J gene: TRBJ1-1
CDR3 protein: CASSRTVAGAGGRTEAFF
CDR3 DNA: TGTGCCAGCAGTCGGACGGTTGCGGGGGCCGGCGGGAGGACTGAAGCTTTCTTT

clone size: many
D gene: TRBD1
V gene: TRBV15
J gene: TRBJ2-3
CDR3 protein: CATTRDRHYTDTQYF
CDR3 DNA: TGTGCCACCACCCGGGACAGGCACTACACAGATACGCAGTATTTT

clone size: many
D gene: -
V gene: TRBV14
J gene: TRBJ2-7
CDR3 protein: CASSRLGTSYEQYF
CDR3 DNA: TGTGCCAGCAGCCGACTAGGGACCTCCTACGAGCAGTACTTC

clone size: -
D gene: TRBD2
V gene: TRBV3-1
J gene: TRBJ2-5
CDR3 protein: CASSRLAGGKETQYF
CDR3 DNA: TGTGCCAGCAGTCGACTAGCGGGGGGGAAAGAGACCCAGTACTTC

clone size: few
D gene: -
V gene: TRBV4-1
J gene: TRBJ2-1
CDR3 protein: CASSPSYVSRDNEQFF
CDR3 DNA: TGCGCCAGCAGCCCAAGTTATGTGAGTAGGGACAATGAGCAGTTCTTC

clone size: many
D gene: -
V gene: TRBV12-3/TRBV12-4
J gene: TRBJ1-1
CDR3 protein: CASSRGWGTEAFF
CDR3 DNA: TGTGCCAGCAGCCGTGGGTGGGGCACTGAAGCTTTCTTT

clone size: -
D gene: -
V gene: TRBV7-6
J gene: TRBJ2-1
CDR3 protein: CASSLEVPPSYNEQFF
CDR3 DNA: TGTGCCAGCAGCTTAGAGGTGCCCCCCTCCTACAATGAGCAGTTCTTC

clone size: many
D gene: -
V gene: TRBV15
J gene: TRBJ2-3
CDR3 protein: CATSRPLAASTDTQYF
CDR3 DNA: TGTGCCACCAGCAGGCCTTTAGCGGCTAGCACAGATACGCAGTATTTT

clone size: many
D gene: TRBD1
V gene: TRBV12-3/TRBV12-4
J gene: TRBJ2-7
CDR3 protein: CASSGDRAYEQYF
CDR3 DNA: TGTGCCAGCAGTGGGGACAGGGCTTACGAGCAGTACTTC

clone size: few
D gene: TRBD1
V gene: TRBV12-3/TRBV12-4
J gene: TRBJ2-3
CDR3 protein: CASSPDRGADTQYF
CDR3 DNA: TGTGCCAGCAGTCCTGACAGGGGAGCAGATACGCAGTATTTT

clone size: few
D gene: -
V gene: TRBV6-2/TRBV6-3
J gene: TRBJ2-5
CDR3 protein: CASTSPRGAPETQYF
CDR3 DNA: TGTGCCAGCACCTCACCCCGCGGGGCCCCAGAGACCCAGTACTTC

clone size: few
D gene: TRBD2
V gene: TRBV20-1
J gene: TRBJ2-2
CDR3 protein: CSVERGTNTGELFF
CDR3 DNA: TGCAGTGTCGAGCGGGGGACGAACACCGGGGAGCTGTTTTTT